Shown below are 8 T cell receptor beta chains from a single sample sequenced in a study of cytomegalovirus exposure and HLA in healthy donors. The PCR contained 60 Vbeta and 13 Jbeta primers. Only in-frame clones appear in the TCRdb table, and some are missing; sequencing was by immunoSEQ multiplex PCR. The table records roughly 200,000 clones, around 70% of them present only once. The specimen was PBMCs. Receptors originate from a man aged 40-49 years in good health and CMV-seropositive.

This chain uses TRBV19 with TRBJ2-7, with 7 bases matching TRBD2. CDR3 length: 18 residues. V lost 4 bases to trimming and J lost 1 base; unmatched junction nucleotides: 16. Germline V gives CDR1 LNHDA, CDR2 SQIVND (reference sequence). The CDR3 loop is CASSTDDWDAGESYEQYF. The DNA of the CDR3 is TGTGCCAGTAGTACCGACGATTGGGACGCGGGGGAGTCCTACGAGCAGTACTTC.

This clone was seen just once. The CDR3 sequence: CASSVAYTGTDTQYF. The DNA for the CDR3 is TGTGCCAGCAGCGTAGCTTATACAGGCACAGATACGCAGTATTTT. The V gene is TRBV9, the J gene TRBJ2-3; D gene uncertain. From germline, CDR1 is SGDLS and CDR2 YYNGEE. The CDR3 has 15 amino acids. V lost 0 bases, J lost 1 base, and 9 bases lay in between. Combining the CDR3 with reference TRBV9 and TRBJ2-3 gives the whole variable domain DSGVTQTPKHLITATGQRVTLRCSPRSGDLSVYWYQQSLDQGLQFLIQYYNGEERAKGNILERFSAQQFPDLHSELNLSSLELGDSALYFCASSVAYTGTDTQYFGPGTRLTVL.

With respect to this clone: The junction does not match germline at one end; this may be a read error. The chain combines TRBV25-1 with TRBJ1-2; D is uncertain. Germline V gene sequence: CDR1 MGHDK, CDR2 SYGVNS. This CDR3 spans 11 amino acids. Written as DNA, the CDR3 is TGTGCCACGGGTATCGAGAGACCGGTGTCCTTC. Protein product: CATGIERPVSF.

This clone has more than one count but fewer than ten. CDR3 sequence reads: CASSLDRFEGYTF. In DNA, the CDR3 is TGTGCCAGCAGTCTGGACAGGTTCGAGGGCTACACCTTC. The rearrangement links TRBV2 to TRBJ1-2, with TRBD1 matching over 7 bases. CDR1 and CDR2 from the germline V gene are SNHLY and FYNNEI. The CDR3 runs 13 residues. Trimming took 5 bases from V and 8 from J; bases not matched to a gene: 8. The variable domain in full, with the rest retrieved from reference TRBV2 and TRBJ1-2, is EPEVTQTPSHQVTQMGQEVILRCVPISNHLYFYWYRQILGQKVEFLVSFYNNEISEKSEIFDDQFSVERPDGSNFTLKIRSTKLEDSAMYFCASSLDRFEGYTFGSGTRLTVV.

The chain carries TRBV19 and TRBJ2-5; D unclear. CDR3 size: 15 residues. The germline V and J ends were trimmed by 3 bases and 4 bases, with 15 bases remaining between them. Germline-derived CDR1 and CDR2 are LNHDA and SQIVND (reference sequence). The DNA of the CDR3 is TGTGCCAGTAGTATTTCCCCCTCGACACCAGAGACCCAGTACTTC. Protein: CASSISPSTPETQYF.

The chain combines TRBV18 with TRBJ1-2; D unclear. Germline loops: CDR1 KGHSH, CDR2 LQKENI. V was trimmed by 4 bases and J by 11 bases, leaving 17 bases between them. This CDR3 spans 13 amino acids. The CDR3 protein is CASSRSEEEPYTF. DNA of the CDR3: TGTGCCAGCTCACGGTCAGAGGAGGAGCCGTACACCTTC.

This clone came up a few times. The chain is built from TRBV4-3 and TRBJ1-1; no reliable D call. Germline loops: CDR1 LGHNA, CDR2 YSLEER. This CDR3 has 15 residues. The V and J ends lost 0 bases and 4 bases respectively, with 12 bases between them. For the CDR3, the DNA is TGCGCCAGCAGCCAAGAGACATTGGGAGGCACTGAAGCTTTCTTT. As protein: CASSQETLGGTEAFF.

The chain carries TRBV6-5 and TRBJ2-3; D may be TRBD2 (6 bases). The CDR3 has 15 residues. With 5 bases removed from V and 2 bases from J, the gap between germline ends came to 14 bases. CDR1 is MNHEY, CDR2 SVGAGI, per germline. The CDR3 region has the DNA TGTGCCAGCAGTCCTGGGACTCCCCACACAGATACGCAGTATTTT. Encoded protein: CASSPGTPHTDTQYF.